The next 28 T cell receptor beta chains were all read from a single sample in a study of identical twins. MiXCR, run by TCRdb on the 5' RACE reads, gives a single entry per CDR3 protein. This sample carries roughly 720,000 distinct CDR3 sequences, approximately 18% of them seen once, and the ten largest clones take under 15%. In addition, the sample was reused for a study of T cells expressing NK-cell markers.

The specimen sequenced was PBMCs. Source of these receptors: a woman in her late teens or twenties in good health.

This clonotype was found a few times. The CDR3 DNA follows: TGTGCCATCAGTGAAACAGGGAGGTGGGGGTCTACCTACAATGAGCAGTTCTTC. This codes for CAISETGRWGSTYNEQFF. The chain joins TRBV10-3 to TRBJ2-1; D is possibly TRBD1 or TRBD2 (6 bases each). V lost 3 bases and J lost 2, with 20 bases in between. Germline CDR1 ENHRY, CDR2 SYGVKD. The CDR3 covers 18 residues.

In this sample, this clonotype turned up a few times. This chain connects TRBV29-1 to TRBJ2-4, with D possibly matching TRBD2 (6 bases). Germline CDR1 is SQVTM and CDR2 is ANQGSEA. The V gene lost 3 bases and the J gene lost 4 bases, with 16 bases spanning the gap. The CDR3 runs to 15 residues. The DNA for the CDR3 is TGCAGCGTTGATGTGTTTTCGGGGGAGAAAAACATTCAGTACTTC. Translated: CSVDVFSGEKNIQYF.

The sample holds a few counts of this clonotype. The chain couples TRBV24-1 to TRBJ2-3; D unresolved. CDR3 length: 14 residues. Looked up from germline, CDR1 is KGHDR and CDR2 is SFDVKD. Trimming pared 7 bases from V and 6 bases from J, leaving 16 bases between. The CDR3 DNA sequence: TGTGCCACCAGCGACTCCACCCCTGGGGATACGCAGTATTTT. Translating it yields CATSDSTPGDTQYF.

The J gene is TRBJ2-1, the V gene TRBV12-3 or TRBV12-4; possible D gene TRBD2, 6 bases. Trimming removed 7 bases from V and 0 bases from J, with 13 bases in between. This CDR3 is 15 amino acids long. The CDR3: CASTSPGGSYNEQFF. The CDR3 DNA sequence: TGTGCCAGCACCTCGCCCGGGGGCTCCTACAATGAGCAGTTCTTC.

V and J are TRBV20-1 and TRBJ2-5; TRBD2 agrees at 7 bases. The CDR3 is 14 amino acids. The germline CDR1 and CDR2 sequences are DFQATT and SNEGSKA (reference sequence). After removal of 1 base from V and 3 bases from J, the junction contained 5 bases not matched to a gene. The CDR3, as DNA: TGCAGTGCTAGAGGGCTAGCGGTCAAAGAGACCCAGTACTTC. It codes for CSARGLAVKETQYF.

This clonotype showed up just a few times. The J gene is TRBJ2-5, the V gene TRBV20-1; no reliable D call. Trimming took off 4 bases at V and 4 bases at J, with 13 bases between the two ends. Per the germline V gene, CDR1 is DFQATT and CDR2 is SNEGSKA (reference sequence). This CDR3 region has 13 residues. The CDR3: CSANPTWGETQYF. The DNA of the CDR3 is TGCAGTGCTAACCCCACATGGGGAGAGACCCAGTACTTC.

As DNA, the CDR3 is TGTGCCAGCAAGGTGTTTAGCATTCAGTACTTC. This sequence encodes CASKVFSIQYF. The chain joins TRBV21-1 to TRBJ2-4. TRBV21-1 is flagged as a pseudogene. This CDR3 has 11 residues.

This clonotype was seen more than once but under ten times. The rearrangement joins TRBV11-3 to TRBJ2-5, with 13 bases aligning to TRBD2. The CDR3 has 17 residues. The germline V gene encodes CDR1 SGHNT and CDR2 YENEEA. Trimming at V came to 2 bases and at J to 2 bases, leaving 5 bases not matched to a gene. CDR3 nucleotide sequence: TGTGCCAGCAGCTTAAGATGGACTAGCGGGGGACAAGAGACCCAGTACTTC. Protein: CASSLRWTSGGQETQYF.

The chain carries TRBV25-1 and TRBJ2-1, with 9 bases identical to TRBD1. The CDR3 spans 13 residues. The germline V gene has CDR1 MGHDK and CDR2 SYGVNS. Trimming removed 6 bases from V and 9 bases from J; junction bases left unmatched: 6. This CDR3 reads CASSGTGTSEQFF. For the CDR3, the DNA is TGTGCCAGCAGCGGGACAGGGACAAGTGAGCAGTTCTTC. The variable domain in full, completed from reference TRBV25-1 and TRBJ2-1, reads EADIYQTPRYLVIGTGKKITLECSQTMGHDKMYWYQQDPGMELHLIHYSYGVNSTEKGDLSSESTVSRIRTEHFPLTLESARPSHTSQYLCASSGTGTSEQFFGPGTRLTVL.

This clonotype showed up just a few times. The chain employs TRBV12-3 or TRBV12-4 and TRBJ2-5; the match to TRBD2 covers 8 bases. With V trimmed by 6 bases and J by 5 bases, 8 bases remained unmatched. The CDR3 spans 14 residues. CDR3 nucleotide sequence: TGTGCCAGCAGGACGGGAGGGCCTAGGGAGACCCAGTACTTC. It codes for CASRTGGPRETQYF.

The chain joins TRBV6-8 to TRBJ2-4, with 10 bases aligning to TRBD1. Germline lookup yields CDR1 MNHGY and CDR2 SAAAGT. The CDR3 sequence is 15 residues long. The J segment lost 8 bases and the V segment lost 2 bases, leaving 6 bases of the junction unmatched. CDR3 bases: TGTGCCAGCAGTTACCCCCGGGACAGGGGTGACATTCAGTACTTC. This encodes CASSYPRDRGDIQYF.

The CDR3 loop is CSAEPQETQYF. CDR3 DNA: TGCAGTGCGGAACCCCAAGAGACCCAGTACTTC. The V and J genes are TRBV20-1 and TRBJ2-5; D is ambiguous. Germline CDR1 reads DFQATT; CDR2 reads SNEGSKA (reference sequence). V lost 6 bases and J lost 1, with 6 bases in between. The CDR3 consists of 11 residues.

The V and J genes are TRBV6-1 and TRBJ1-1, with D unclear. V lost 6 bases and J 1 base, leaving 12 bases between the germline ends. CDR3 length: 14 amino acids. Germline CDR1 and CDR2: MNHNS and SASEGT. The CDR3 sequence is CASRDQNRNTEAFF. In DNA form, the CDR3 reads TGTGCCAGCAGGGACCAAAACAGGAACACTGAAGCTTTCTTT.

This clonotype has only a few counts. The chain employs TRBV7-6 and TRBJ2-7, with D unresolved. Per the germline V gene, CDR1 is SGHVS and CDR2 is FNYEAQ. The CDR3 extends over 13 amino acids. V was trimmed by 1 base and J by 3 bases, leaving 7 bases between them. The DNA for the CDR3 is TGTGCCAGCAGCTTAGACCCCAACTACGAGCAGTACTTC. Translating gives CASSLDPNYEQYF.

This clonotype was observed a few times. This sequence joins TRBV20-1 and TRBJ2-1, with 13 positions matching TRBD2. The CDR3 length is 16 residues. The V gene's germline CDR1 is DFQATT and CDR2 SNEGSKA (reference sequence). V lost 1 base and J lost 7; bases outside the gene matches: 7. In DNA form, the CDR3 reads TGCAGTGCTAGAGCACTAGCGGGAGGGGATAGGAATGAGCAGTTCTTC. It translates to CSARALAGGDRNEQFF.

The table lists this clonotype with many counts. The chain employs TRBV15 and TRBJ1-6; D unclear. V dropped 5 bases and J dropped 9 bases, with 14 bases sitting between them. CDR1 and CDR2 (germline): LNHNV, YYDKDF (reference sequence). This CDR3 comprises 14 residues. The CDR3 bases are TGTGCCACCAGCGCCCGGCTGGATGGTTCACCCCTCCACTTT. Encoded protein: CATSARLDGSPLHF.

This clonotype was found many times. The V gene is TRBV12-3 or TRBV12-4, the J gene TRBJ2-7, with D hard to call. Trimming removed 2 bases at V and 2 bases at J, with 13 bases between. There are 15 residues in the CDR3. CDR3 residues: CASSLPASNPYEQYF. The CDR3 region has the DNA TGTGCCAGCAGTTTACCGGCCAGCAATCCCTACGAGCAGTACTTC.

This clonotype was detected only a few times. The chain has TRBV7-2 and TRBJ2-7, with 8 bases lining up with TRBD1. The V gene's germline CDR1 is SGHTA and CDR2 FQGNSA. The CDR3 covers 16 residues. V was clipped by 6 bases and J by 3 bases; unmatched bases: 13. The CDR3 reads CASRGGQVSGRYEQYF. The CDR3 DNA follows: TGTGCCAGCAGGGGGGGACAGGTCTCGGGTCGCTACGAGCAGTACTTC.

This clonotype was seen repeatedly, ten times or more. The V call is TRBV12-3 or TRBV12-4, the J call TRBJ2-7; D remains ambiguous. The CDR3 sequence is 13 residues long. Trimming left V 1 base short and J 2 bases short, with 6 bases between. The CDR3 DNA follows: TGTGCCAGCAGTTTAGTCAGGACCTACGAGCAGTACTTC. Translating gives CASSLVRTYEQYF.

The J gene is TRBJ1-2, the V gene TRBV18; D gene unclear. Trimming cost V 0 bases and J 1 base, with 3 bases left between them. The germline V gene has CDR1 KGHSH and CDR2 LQKENI. CDR3 length equals 13 residues. DNA of the CDR3: TGTGCCAGCTCACCACCGAGTAACTATGGCTACACCTTC. As protein: CASSPPSNYGYTF.

The chain couples TRBV7-3 to TRBJ2-5; no reliable D call. The CDR3 length is 13 residues. V gave up 5 bases and J gave up 2 bases, with 9 bases separating them. Germline CDR1 is SGHTA and CDR2 is FQGTGA. The CDR3 DNA reads TGTGCCAGCAGCCCCACTAATCAAGAGACCCAGTACTTC. Protein: CASSPTNQETQYF.

This clonotype was counted only a few times. The chain joins TRBV10-3 to TRBJ2-2, with 11 bases that match TRBD1. The germline V gene encodes CDR1 ENHRY and CDR2 SYGVKD. The CDR3 is made up of 16 amino acids. V shed 10 bases and J 4 bases; nucleotides not matched to a gene: 11. This CDR3 reads CATYPPGQGATGELFF. CDR3 nucleotide sequence: TGTGCCACTTACCCCCCCGGACAGGGGGCCACCGGGGAGCTGTTTTTT.

The chain employs TRBV5-1 and TRBJ2-4; D is uncertain. CDR3 length: 15 amino acids. The ends were cut back, 4 bases at V and 9 bases at J, with 20 bases in the middle. Germline V gene data show CDR1 as SGHRS and CDR2 as YFSETQ. CDR3 in amino acids: CASSPLSPLQAIQYF. The CDR3 nucleotides read TGCGCCAGCAGCCCTTTGAGTCCCCTCCAAGCCATTCAGTACTTC.

This chain joins TRBV14 and TRBJ2-7; 9 bases align to TRBD1. The CDR3 loop spans 15 amino acids. Losses at the gene ends were 1 base for V and 9 bases for J; bases not matched to a gene: 10. Looked up from germline, CDR1 is SGHDN and CDR2 is FVKESK. CDR3 residues: CASSQVTGGSSGQYF. The CDR3 DNA reads as TGTGCCAGCAGCCAAGTGACAGGGGGGTCCAGTGGGCAGTACTTC.

This clonotype has just one count. The chain has TRBV5-6 and TRBJ2-1; weak D call: TRBD2 (5 bases). Germline values: CDR1 SGHDT, CDR2 YYEEEE. Trimming shortened V by 3 bases and J by 8 bases, and 12 bases separated the two germline ends. The CDR3 runs to 13 residues. The CDR3, as DNA: TGTGCCAGCAGCTCTCTCGGGGTCGATGAGCAGTTCTTC. This sequence encodes CASSSLGVDEQFF.

This clonotype was picked up a small number of times. This chain uses TRBV14 with TRBJ2-1, with TRBD2 identical over 7 bases. Per the germline V gene, CDR1 is SGHDN and CDR2 is FVKESK. V lost 2 bases, J lost 4 bases, and 8 bases stayed unmatched. This CDR3 has 16 amino acids. The CDR3 reads CASSQKAGLGYNEQFF. Here the CDR3 DNA reads TGTGCCAGCAGCCAAAAAGCGGGACTGGGATACAATGAGCAGTTCTTC.

In its sample, this clonotype was seen a few times. V is TRBV12-5 and J is TRBJ2-1, with 8 bases aligning to TRBD2. The trim removed 7 bases at V and 10 bases at J, leaving 9 bases unmatched. Looked up from germline, CDR1 is LGHNT and CDR2 is FRNRAP. The CDR3 is 13 amino acids. CDR3 sequence reads: CASAPPREGEQFF. CDR3 bases: TGTGCTAGTGCCCCCCCTCGGGAGGGAGAGCAGTTCTTC.

A few counts support this clonotype. The V call is TRBV7-9, the J call TRBJ2-3; D perhaps matches TRBD2 (6 bases). CDR1 SEHNR and CDR2 FQNEAQ come from the germline V gene (reference sequence). Trimming pared 5 bases from V and 6 bases from J, leaving 21 bases between. CDR3 size: 16 residues. Here the CDR3 reads CASSRGTVSEGDTQYF. CDR3 DNA: TGTGCCAGCAGCCGAGGGACTGTAAGTGAGGGGGATACGCAGTATTTT. The full variable domain, in which reference TRBV7-9 and TRBJ2-3 provide the parts outside the CDR3, is DTGVSQNPRHKITKRGQNVTFRCDPISEHNRLYWYRQTLGQGPEFLTYFQNEAQLEKSRLLSDRFSAERPKGSFSTLEIQRTEQGDSAMYLCASSRGTVSEGDTQYFGPGTRLTVL.